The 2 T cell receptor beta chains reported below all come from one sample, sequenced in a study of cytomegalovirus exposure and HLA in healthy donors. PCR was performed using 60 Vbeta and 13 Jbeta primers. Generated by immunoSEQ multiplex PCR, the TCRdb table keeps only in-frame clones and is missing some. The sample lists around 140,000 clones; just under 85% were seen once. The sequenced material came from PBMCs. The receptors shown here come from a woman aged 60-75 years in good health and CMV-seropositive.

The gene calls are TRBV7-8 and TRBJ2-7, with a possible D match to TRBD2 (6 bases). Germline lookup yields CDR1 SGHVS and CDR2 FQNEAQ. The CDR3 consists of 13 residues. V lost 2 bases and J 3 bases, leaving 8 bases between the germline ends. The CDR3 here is CASSLMRDYEQYF. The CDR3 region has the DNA TGTGCCAGCAGCTTAATGCGGGACTACGAGCAGTACTTC.

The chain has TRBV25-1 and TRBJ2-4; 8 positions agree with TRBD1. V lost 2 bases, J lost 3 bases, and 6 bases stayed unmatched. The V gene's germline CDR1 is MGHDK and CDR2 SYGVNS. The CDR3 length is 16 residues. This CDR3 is CASSEVVGTGKNIQYF. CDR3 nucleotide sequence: TGTGCCAGCAGTGAAGTAGTAGGGACAGGCAAAAACATTCAGTACTTC.